The present T cell receptor beta chain was sequenced within a study of T-cell reconstitution after alpha-beta-depleted transplantation in children. The study's findings and limits: Several hundred rapidly expanded clones from non-depleted graft cells reportedly supplied alpha-beta T cells about two months post-transplant. The study traced high day-60 TCRbeta diversity in some patients to surviving recipient T cells and thymic progenitors.

The CDR3 has 16 residues. With 4 bases clipped from V and 6 bases from J, the junction kept 12 bases outside the gene matches. Germline CDR1 and CDR2: DFQATT and SNEGSKA (reference sequence). The table lists this clonotype with many counts. Antigen unknown. Preparation of the TCRbeta library used unique molecular identifiers. TCRdb re-called the PCR reads through MiXCR, storing one row per CDR3 protein. This table has a few hundred thousand distinct CDR3 sequences, 11% appearing once. V and J are TRBV20-1 and TRBJ2-1; the match to TRBD2 covers 10 bases. The clonotype comes from a child younger than two with acute myeloid leukemia, due to receive a stem cell transplant. The starting material was PBMCs, obtained before TCRalphabeta/CD19-depleted stem cell transplant. CDR3 sequence (DNA): TGCAGTGCTACCGAAGACCTAGCGGGAGTAAGCAATGAGCAGTTCTTC. Translation: CSATEDLAGVSNEQFF.